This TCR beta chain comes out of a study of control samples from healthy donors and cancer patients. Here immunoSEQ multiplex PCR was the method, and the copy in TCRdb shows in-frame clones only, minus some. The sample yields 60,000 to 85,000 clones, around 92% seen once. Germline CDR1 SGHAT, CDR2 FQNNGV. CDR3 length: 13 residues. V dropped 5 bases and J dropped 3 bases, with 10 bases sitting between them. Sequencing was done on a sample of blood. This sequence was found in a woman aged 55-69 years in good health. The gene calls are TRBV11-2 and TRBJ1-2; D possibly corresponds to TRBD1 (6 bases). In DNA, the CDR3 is TGTGCCAGCAGCGTACAGGGTGACTATGGCTACACCTTC. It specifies CASSVQGDYGYTF.